The clone carrying this T cell receptor (beta chain) was counted a single time. Data came from immunoSEQ multiplex PCR; TCRdb stores just in-frame clones and leaves some out. The data contain some 290,000 clones, approximately 91% of them singletons. The sample comes from a study of blood T cell repertoires in COVID-19. Trimming removed 9 bases from V and 4 bases from J, with 15 bases in between. This CDR3 region has 14 residues. CDR1 and CDR2 from the germline V gene are LNHDA and SQIVND (reference sequence). What was sequenced was peripheral blood. This chain connects TRBV19 to TRBJ2-2; D is perhaps TRBD2 (6 bases). The TCR sequence derives from a woman in her thirties with COVID-19, enrolled during active disease. CDR3 coding DNA: TGTGCCAGCGCGGGACGGCCCAGCACCGGGGAGCTGTTTTTT. This translates into CASAGRPSTGELFF.